This record concerns one TCR beta chain sequence. This clonotype was seen a handful of times. The specificity of this receptor is unknown. The sample holds no much larger clone one base away, and base qualities are not on file. This entry is derived from a study of T-cell memory formation after mild COVID-19 (dated by TCRdb to the early 2020s). About the investigation overall: TCR sequence clusters from the two donors were found to be largely donor specific. T-cell clones expanding and contracting after mild COVID-19 in two donors were tracked by longitudinal TCRalpha and TCRbeta repertoire sequencing. The cohort comprised two young, previously healthy adult volunteers, one female and one male. Findings and caveats that apply to the study as a whole: Only a couple of mild cases were covered by the study, and larger cohorts that include severe cases with pre-infection samples were considered necessary. Clones that contracted from day 15 to 85 showed balanced CD4/CD8 phenotypes, whereas a second wave of clones that expanded from day 15 to 37 leaned towards CD4+. Some responding clones were detected in pre-infection memory, suggesting pre-existing cross-reactive memory T cells joined the SARS-CoV-2 response. Contracting CD4+ clones were found mainly in CM and EM memory subsets, while CD8+ clones were enriched in EMRA. The second-wave clones that peaked on day 37 were not confirmed to be SARS-CoV-2 specific.

Ficoll-Paque density gradient centrifugation was used to isolate PBMCs. Instrument on record: Illumina NovaSeq 6000. Using 5'RACE with constant-segment primers, TCRalpha and TCRbeta cDNA libraries were constructed, with sample barcodes and unique molecular identifiers added in the process. Trizol reagent was used to extract RNA from every sample. Library amplification was performed in two PCR steps, and a second sample barcode and Illumina TruSeq adapters were introduced in the second step. The libraries were sequenced on an Illumina NovaSeq using 2 x 150 bp paired-end reads. Regarding the original processing steps: The reads were demultiplexed and collapsed into UMI-guided consensus sequences using migec v1.2.7. With mixcr v2.1.11, UMI consensuses were aligned to TRA and TRB V and J templates and assembled into clonotypes. Expanded or contracted clonotypes were those called significant by both edgeR and NoisET, with noise models trained on biological replicates. For edgeR calls, the cutoffs were a false discovery rate-adjusted p below 0.01 and a log2 fold-change threshold of 1. As an exploratory analysis of dynamics, max-normalized trajectories of the 1000 most abundant clonotypes were examined with PCA combined with hierarchical clustering. Each responding clone was given a CD4 or CD8 phenotype based on the CD4+ and CD8+ repertoires, which had been sequenced separately. Through fastp at Q25 and MiXCR, TCRdb rebuilt clones from the public reads, retaining in-frame beta chains. Every entry covers one CDR3 protein and lists the most common genes and DNA from its rows. TCRdb assigned the V and J calls; the authors' analysis was not used. The sample table shows roughly 410,000 distinct CDR3 sequences, and 20% to 25% are seen once. The ten largest account for roughly 8.9% of the sample.

For this chain, trimming is 8 bases at the V end and 2 bases at the J end, and the number of junction bases without a gene match is 2. CDR1 and CDR2 are read off the germline V gene as SGHTA and FQGTGA. The CDR3 starts with the cysteine, ends with the phenylalanine, and has 13 residues. Just CDR3 DNA is preserved here, 39 bases in frame from base 1. The TCR comes from an adult woman who had mild COVID-19 (a few samples of this study predate the infection). The sample titles of this study are shuffled in the database, so cell type and time point are left out; the donor was told from shared clones. The chain was built from TRBV7-3 and TRBJ2-2, with TRBD1 identical over 7 junction bases. Source material: PBMCs or a T cell subset sorted from them (not recorded which). The nucleotide sequence reads TGTGCCAGCGGGACAGACAACACCGGGGAGCTGTTTTTT. It translates to CASGTDNTGELFF.